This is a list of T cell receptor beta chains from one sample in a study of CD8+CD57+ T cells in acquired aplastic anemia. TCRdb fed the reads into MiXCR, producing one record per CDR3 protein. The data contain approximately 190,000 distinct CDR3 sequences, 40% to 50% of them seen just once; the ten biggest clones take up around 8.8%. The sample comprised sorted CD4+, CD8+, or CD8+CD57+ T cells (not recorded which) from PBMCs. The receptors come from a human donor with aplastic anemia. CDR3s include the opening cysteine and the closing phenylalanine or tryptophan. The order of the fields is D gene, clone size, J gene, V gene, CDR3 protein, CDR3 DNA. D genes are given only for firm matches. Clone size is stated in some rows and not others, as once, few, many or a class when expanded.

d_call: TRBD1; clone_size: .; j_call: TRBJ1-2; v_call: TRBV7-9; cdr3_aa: CASSLPGGDYGYTF; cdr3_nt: TGTGCCAGCAGCTTACCAGGGGGTGACTATGGCTACACCTTC
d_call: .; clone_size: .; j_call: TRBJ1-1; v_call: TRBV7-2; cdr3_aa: CASSLDGGNTEAFF; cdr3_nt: TGTGCCAGCAGCTTAGACGGAGGGAACACTGAAGCTTTCTTT
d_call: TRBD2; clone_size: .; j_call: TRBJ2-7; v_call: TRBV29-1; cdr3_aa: CSVLGLAGEPSYEQYF; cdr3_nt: TGCAGCGTCCTCGGACTAGCGGGGGAACCTTCCTACGAGCAGTACTTC
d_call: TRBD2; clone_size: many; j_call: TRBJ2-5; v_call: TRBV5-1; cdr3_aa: CASSFGTSGTETQYF; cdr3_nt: TGCGCCAGCAGCTTCGGGACTAGCGGGACGGAGACCCAGTACTTC
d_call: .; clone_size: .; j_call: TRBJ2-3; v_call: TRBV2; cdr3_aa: CASSEISTDTQYF; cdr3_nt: TGTGCCAGCAGTGAAATATCCACAGATACGCAGTATTTT
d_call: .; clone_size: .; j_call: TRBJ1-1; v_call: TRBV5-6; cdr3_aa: CASSLLKTEAFF; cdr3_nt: TGTGCCAGCAGCTTGCTCAAGACTGAAGCTTTCTTT
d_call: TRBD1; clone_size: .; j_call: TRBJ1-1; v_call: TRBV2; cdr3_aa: CASSSLPDREAFF; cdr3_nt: TGTGCCAGCAGCTCTCTCCCGGACAGGGAAGCTTTCTTT
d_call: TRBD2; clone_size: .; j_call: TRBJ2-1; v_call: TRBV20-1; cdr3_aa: CSTPRVLAGQNEQFF; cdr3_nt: TGCAGTACCCCTCGTGTTCTAGCGGGACAAAATGAGCAGTTCTTC
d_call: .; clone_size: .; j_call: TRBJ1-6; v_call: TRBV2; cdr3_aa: CASNSPGTLGNSPLHF; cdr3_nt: TGTGCCAGCAACTCACCGGGCACCTTGGGGAATTCACCCCTCCACTTT
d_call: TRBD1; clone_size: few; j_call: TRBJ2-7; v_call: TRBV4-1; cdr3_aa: CASSSRQGPYEQYF; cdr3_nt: TGCGCCAGCAGCTCTCGACAGGGCCCATACGAGCAGTACTTC
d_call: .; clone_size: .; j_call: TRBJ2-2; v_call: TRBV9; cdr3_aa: CASSVVDGNTGELFF; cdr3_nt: TGTGCCAGCAGCGTAGTGGACGGGAACACCGGGGAGCTGTTTTTT
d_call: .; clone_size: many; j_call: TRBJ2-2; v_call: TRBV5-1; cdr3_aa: CASSRTEKNTGELFF; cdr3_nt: TGCGCCAGCAGCCGGACAGAAAAGAACACCGGGGAGCTGTTTTTT
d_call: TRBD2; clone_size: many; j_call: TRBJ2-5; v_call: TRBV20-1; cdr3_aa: CSALGTSGRIGETQYF; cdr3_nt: TGCAGTGCTCTCGGAACTAGCGGGAGGATCGGAGAGACCCAGTACTTC
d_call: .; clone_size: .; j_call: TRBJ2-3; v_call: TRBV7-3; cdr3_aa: CASSEIARGTDTQYF; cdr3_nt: TGTGCCAGCAGTGAGATAGCGAGGGGCACAGATACGCAGTATTTT
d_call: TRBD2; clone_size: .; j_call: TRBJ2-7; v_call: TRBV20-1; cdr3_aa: CSAPSLAGLCEQYF; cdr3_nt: TGCAGTGCCCCGAGCCTAGCGGGATTGTGCGAGCAGTACTTC
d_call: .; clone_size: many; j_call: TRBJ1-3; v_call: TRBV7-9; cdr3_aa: CASSLLGSNSGNTIYF; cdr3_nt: TGTGCCAGCAGCTTATTGGGATCCAACTCTGGAAACACCATATATTTT
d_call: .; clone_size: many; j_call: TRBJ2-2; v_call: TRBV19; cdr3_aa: CASQLFRAPPNTGELFF; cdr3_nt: TGTGCCAGCCAGCTCTTTAGGGCCCCACCGAACACCGGGGAGCTGTTTTTT
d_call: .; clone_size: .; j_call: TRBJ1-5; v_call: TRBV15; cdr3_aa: CATSRARGRDQPQHF; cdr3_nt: TGTGCCACCAGCAGAGCCCGCGGGAGGGATCAGCCCCAGCATTTT
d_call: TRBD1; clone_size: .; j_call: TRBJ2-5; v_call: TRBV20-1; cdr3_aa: CSGIPGQQRETQYF; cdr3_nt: TGCAGTGGGATACCGGGACAGCAGCGGGAGACCCAGTACTTC
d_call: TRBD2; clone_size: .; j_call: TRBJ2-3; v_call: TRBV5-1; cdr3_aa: CASSLSSGGATDTQYF; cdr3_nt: TGCGCCAGCAGCTTGAGTAGCGGGGGGGCGACAGATACGCAGTATTTT
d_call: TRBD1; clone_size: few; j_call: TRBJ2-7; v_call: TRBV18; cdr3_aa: CASSPGQGDEQYF; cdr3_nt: TGTGCCAGCTCACCAGGACAGGGCGACGAGCAGTACTTC
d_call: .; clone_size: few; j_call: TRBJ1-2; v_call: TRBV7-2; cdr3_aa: CASSLNLPYGYTF; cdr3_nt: TGTGCCAGCAGCTTGAATCTCCCCTATGGCTACACCTTC
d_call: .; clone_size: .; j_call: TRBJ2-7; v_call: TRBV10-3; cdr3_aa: CAISDGGYSYEQYF; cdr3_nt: TGTGCCATCAGTGATGGAGGATACTCCTACGAGCAGTACTTC
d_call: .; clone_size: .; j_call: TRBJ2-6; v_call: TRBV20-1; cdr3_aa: CSASGQGFPGANVLTF; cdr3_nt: TGCAGTGCTAGTGGTCAGGGCTTTCCTGGGGCCAACGTCCTGACTTTC
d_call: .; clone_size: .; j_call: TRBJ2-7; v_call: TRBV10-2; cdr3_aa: CASGRTHEQYF; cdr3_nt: TGCGCCAGCGGCAGGACCCACGAGCAGTACTTC
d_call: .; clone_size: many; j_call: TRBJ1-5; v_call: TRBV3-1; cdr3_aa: CASSQDLNQPQHF; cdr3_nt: TGTGCCAGCAGCCAAGATCTCAATCAGCCCCAGCATTTT
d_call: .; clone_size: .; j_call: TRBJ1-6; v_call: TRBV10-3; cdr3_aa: CAISETTASLLHF; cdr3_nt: TGTGCCATCAGTGAGACAACAGCCTCCCTCCTCCACTTT
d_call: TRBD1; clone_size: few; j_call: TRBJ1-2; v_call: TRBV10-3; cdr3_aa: CASNVLGQKNYGYTF; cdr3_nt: TGTGCCAGCAACGTCTTGGGACAGAAAAACTATGGCTACACCTTC